The rows below give T cell receptor beta chains drawn from one sample of a study of response to subunit inactivated influenza vaccine. TCRdb reprocessed the RT-PCR reads with MiXCR, giving one entry per CDR3 protein. The data show about 520,000 distinct CDR3 sequences, under 8.5% seen once. The sample consisted of PBMCs from blood, taken less than 30 months after vaccination. The receptors were sampled from a man between 50 and 75 years old who received an inactivated influenza vaccine. Each CDR3 is given with its conserved first and last residue. A D gene is named only where the DNA matches it firmly. Size is stated for part of the rows, as once, few or many counts, or as a class when the clone is expanded.

clone_size j_call v_call d_call cdr3_aa cdr3_nt
NA TRBJ2-5 TRBV7-2 NA CASSSLVGTQYF TGTGCCAGCAGCTCACTAGTAGGGACCCAGTACTTC
many TRBJ2-1 TRBV5-6 TRBD2 CASSVGLAGDRSYNEQFF TGTGCCAGCAGCGTGGGACTAGCGGGAGACCGCTCCTACAATGAGCAGTTCTTC
NA TRBJ1-1 TRBV6-5 NA CASRTLHTEAFF TGTGCCAGCAGGACGTTGCACACTGAAGCTTTCTTT
few TRBJ1-4 TRBV20-1 NA CSVRGGPGEKLFF TGCAGTGTACGTGGAGGGCCGGGGGAAAAACTGTTTTTT
few TRBJ2-7 TRBV7-8 NA CASSLGRRKSSYEQYF TGTGCCAGCAGCTTAGGAAGACGGAAGAGCTCCTACGAGCAGTACTTC
NA TRBJ2-1 TRBV12-3/TRBV12-4 NA CASRKEGPSYNEQFF TGTGCCAGCAGGAAGGAAGGTCCCTCCTACAATGAGCAGTTCTTC
NA TRBJ2-5 TRBV28 TRBD1 CASSPTGGEETQYF TGTGCCAGCAGTCCGACAGGGGGGGAAGAGACCCAGTACTTC
NA TRBJ1-2 TRBV5-8 TRBD1 CASRGQALRTVYGYTF TGTGCCAGCAGAGGACAGGCTTTACGTACCGTGTATGGCTACACCTTC
many TRBJ1-1 TRBV5-1 NA CASSLAVTGSLAFF TGCGCCAGCAGCTTGGCCGTGACCGGCAGCCTAGCTTTCTTT
NA TRBJ1-6 TRBV5-1 NA CASSQDSPPLHF TGCGCCAGCAGTCAAGACAGTCCACCCCTCCACTTT
few TRBJ1-5 TRBV20-1 NA CSASGGGWDNQPQHF TGCAGTGCTAGCGGCGGGGGTTGGGACAATCAGCCCCAGCATTTT
many TRBJ2-3 TRBV20-1 NA CSASLRGTDTQYF TGCAGTGCTAGCCTACGGGGCACAGATACGCAGTATTTT
NA TRBJ2-6 TRBV20-1 NA CSARDRVQSGANVLTF TGCAGTGCTAGAGATCGGGTTCAATCTGGGGCCAACGTCCTGACTTTC
NA TRBJ2-5 TRBV7-6 NA CASSFKLGTQETQYF TGTGCCAGCAGCTTTAAACTAGGGACCCAAGAGACCCAGTACTTC
NA TRBJ2-7 TRBV7-2 NA CASSLKAGLEQYF TGTGCCAGCAGCTTGAAGGCAGGGCTCGAGCAGTACTTC
NA TRBJ2-5 TRBV28 TRBD2 CANSTGLAGGQETQYF TGTGCCAACAGTACAGGACTAGCGGGAGGTCAAGAGACCCAGTACTTC
few TRBJ1-2 TRBV2 NA CASCAGANYGYTF TGTGCCAGCTGCGCAGGCGCTAACTATGGCTACACCTTC
few TRBJ2-7 TRBV6-2/TRBV6-3 NA CASSFWGSILYEQYF TGTGCCAGCAGTTTCTGGGGCAGTATACTCTACGAGCAGTACTTC
NA TRBJ2-3 TRBV7-9 NA CASSLRRNTQYF TGTGCCAGCAGCTTAAGGCGGAATACGCAGTATTTT